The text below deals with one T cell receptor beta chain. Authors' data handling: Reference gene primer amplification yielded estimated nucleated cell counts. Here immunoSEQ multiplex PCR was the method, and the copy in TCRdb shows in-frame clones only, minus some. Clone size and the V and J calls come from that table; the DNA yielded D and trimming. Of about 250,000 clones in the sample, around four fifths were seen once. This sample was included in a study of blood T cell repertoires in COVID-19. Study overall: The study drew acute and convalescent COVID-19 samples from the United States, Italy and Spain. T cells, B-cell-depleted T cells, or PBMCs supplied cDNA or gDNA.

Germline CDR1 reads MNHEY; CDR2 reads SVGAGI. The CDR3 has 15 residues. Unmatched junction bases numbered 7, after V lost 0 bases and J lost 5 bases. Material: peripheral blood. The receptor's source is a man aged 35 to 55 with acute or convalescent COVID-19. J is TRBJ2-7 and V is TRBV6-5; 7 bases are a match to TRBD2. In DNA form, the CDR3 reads TGTGCCAGCAGTTACTCGTTGCGGGAGAACAACGAGCAGTACTTC. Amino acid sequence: CASSYSLRENNEQYF.